Reported below is one T cell receptor (beta chain). Profiling relied on immunoSEQ multiplex PCR, and the TCRdb table lists in-frame clones only, not all of them. The profile shows about 77,000 clones, 65% to 85% of them singletons. The data stem from a study of OX40 agonist ivuxolimab in advanced cancers. This CDR3 spans 13 amino acids. Trimming stripped 10 bases from V and 4 bases from J, with 16 bases between. Germline V lookup: CDR1 SNHLY, CDR2 FYNNEI. The specimen was CD4+ or CD8+ T cells sorted from blood, collected in a trial of the OX40 agonist ivuxolimab. The rearrangement links TRBV2 to TRBJ1-1; no clear D gene. This sequence originates from an adult with an advanced solid tumor such as melanoma, head and neck, liver or kidney cancer. CDR3 sequence reads: CATTAGRITEAFF. The CDR3, as DNA: TGTGCCACCACAGCGGGCCGCATCACTGAAGCTTTCTTT.